This T cell receptor beta chain was identified during a study of identical twins (dated by TCRdb to about 2016). A note on the overall study: To test whether fetal clonotypes persist, the study used deep sequencing on TCR alpha and beta repertoires from monozygotic twins, unrelated adults of various ages, and cord blood. Replicate twin experiments were performed at different times using different library preparation protocols to rule out contamination. The paper as a whole reports these results and caveats: Invariant T cells such as MAIT and iNKT could partly confound zero-insertion analyses, although diverse VJ usage argued against such confounding for most clonotypes. Conclusions relied on cross-sectional statistical analysis, since the same donors could not be followed over many years. Abundant cord blood beta clonotypes had fewer insertions, young adult naive repertoires showed a similar but weaker trend, and memory repertoires showed no such trend. A weaker excess of twin sharing was found in beta out-of-frame sequences because the signal-to-noise ratio was lowered by fewer shared sequences. Recombination models systematically underestimated out-of-frame TCR alpha sharing in monozygotic twins but agreed with sharing between unrelated individuals. Compared with coincidental sharing between unrelated individuals, out-of-frame TCR alpha sequences shared between twins had an excess of sequences with low generation probability.

Every donor in the study was a healthy Caucasian. Three pairs of female monozygotic twins, all aged roughly 18 to 29 years, were included in the twin cohort. Positive isolation kits from Invitrogen were used to isolate the CD4+ and CD8+ T cell populations. The CDR3 contains 19 residues, cysteine and phenylalanine counted. The entry retains the CDR3 DNA only, 57 bases that are in frame from base 1. From the germline V gene (reference sequence), CDR1 is DFQATT and CDR2 is SNEGSKA. Trimming takes 1 base from V and 0 bases from J, and the germline ends sit 22 bases apart. In the case of this clonotype: Its antigen is not yet known. Per-nucleotide qualities are absent, and no much larger clonotype sits a single base away.

Libraries were made using 5' RACE. Sequencing used an Illumina HiSeq 2000. Template switching added a universal primer binding site, and the final cDNA carried a unique molecular identifier that allowed TCR cDNA molecules to be counted accurately. Specific primers in the conserved constant-segment region were used to synthesize first-strand cDNA for the TCR alpha and beta chains. Each cDNA library was double barcoded, with a SMART-Mk sample barcode plus Illumina barcodes, to control for contamination. TruSeq adapter sequences, together with Illumina sample barcodes, were added in two successive PCR steps. Sequencing of the TCR alpha and beta cDNA libraries was done on the Illumina HiSeq platform using custom primers. In the original analysis: MiGEC was used to process raw reads and extract unique molecular identifiers, and MiXCR was used to find CDR3 positions. For each individual, recombination models were inferred using an EM algorithm with the repgenHMM and IGoR tools. Shared clonotypes were analyzed with the tcR package in R, and sharing was normalized by the product of cloneset sizes. To study raw recombination free of thymic and clonal selection effects, out-of-frame nonproductive sequences were analyzed. TCRdb trimmed public reads at Q25 via fastp, called clones via MiXCR and kept in-frame beta chains. Entries are consolidated by CDR3 protein sequence, retaining the most common genes and DNA. These V and J calls are TCRdb output, not the study's own analysis. The sample includes around 250,000 distinct CDR3 sequences, with about 8.3% observed a single time. Around 3% of the sample is in the top ten clones.

The sample was also reused in another study, on yellow fever vaccine responses in identical twins. From the second report: According to the authors, the vaccine-induced T cell response in identical twins seemed to be partly convergent and partly specific to each individual. The study precisely tracked vaccine-responding T cell clones in identical twins.

This TCR was recovered from a woman under 30 in good health. The source material was CD8+ T cells sorted from blood. The chain links TRBV20-1 with TRBJ2-1; the D segment might be TRBD1 or TRBD2, since each matches 7 bases. In nucleotide form, the sequence is TGCAGTGCTAGAGGGCCAGGGGGGCTGCGGGGGATCTCCTACAATGAGCAGTTCTTC. Translated, it reads CSARGPGGLRGISYNEQFF.